Following are 14 T cell receptor beta chains from one sample sequenced in a study of Graves' ophthalmopathy and Graves' hyperthyroidism. RNA transcripts provided the template for amplifying TCR beta CDR3 regions. The authors performed first-round RT-PCR with HTBI primers and then a second-round multiplex PCR. TCRdb passed the multiplex PCR reads through MiXCR, listing each CDR3 protein once. The sample lists around 670,000 distinct CDR3 sequences, approximately 40% occurring once. The sequencing input was peripheral blood. The source is an adult man with Graves' ophthalmopathy.

Comments on this clonotype: Lacking the conserved final phenylalanine or tryptophan, this CDR3 likely reflects a read error. The chain couples TRBV7-2 to TRBJ2-7; possibly TRBD1 for D (6 bases). This CDR3 region has 15 residues. Trimming shortened V by 6 bases and J by 1 base, and 16 bases separated the two germline ends. In germline, CDR1 is SGHTA, CDR2 FQGNSA. This CDR3 reads CASRTGSKGSYEQYL. CDR3 coding DNA: TGTGCCAGCAGGACAGGCTCGAAGGGTTCCTACGAGCAGTACCTC.

The V and J genes are TRBV7-9 and TRBJ2-5; D is undetermined. The CDR3 extends over 11 amino acids. Trimming removed 5 bases from V and 9 bases from J, with 10 bases in between. Germline CDR1 and CDR2: SEHNR and FQNEAQ (reference sequence). The CDR3 nucleotides are TGTGCCAGCAGCCTAAATCCGGCCCAGTACTTC. Residues: CASSLNPAQYF.

This chain connects TRBV7-3 to TRBJ1-6; TRBD1 is a possible D gene (6 bases). Germline V gives CDR1 SGHTA, CDR2 FQGTGA. The V end was cut by 0 bases, the J end by 12 bases, with 6 bases between. The CDR3 runs 12 residues. The CDR3 loop is CASSLTGGPLHF. In DNA, the CDR3 is TGTGCCAGCAGCTTAACAGGGGGACCCCTCCACTTT.

This clonotype showed up just a few times. The J gene is TRBJ1-5, the V gene TRBV4-2, with 7 bases fitting TRBD1. Trimming cost V 2 bases and J 5 bases; bases outside gene matches: 0. This CDR3 is built from 13 residues. From germline, CDR1 is LGHNA and CDR2 YNFKEQ. CDR3: CASSQQGDQPQHF. The CDR3 bases are TGTGCCAGCAGCCAACAGGGGGATCAGCCCCAGCATTTT.

This clonotype came up many times. The rearrangement uses TRBV29-1 and TRBJ2-5; D possibly corresponds to TRBD1 (6 bases). Looked up from germline, CDR1 is SQVTM and CDR2 is ANQGSEA. The V gene lost 5 bases and the J gene lost 1 base, with 11 bases spanning the gap. The CDR3 loop spans 13 amino acids. CDR3 sequence: CSVLDRFQETQYF. The CDR3 region has the DNA TGCAGCGTTCTCGACAGGTTCCAAGAGACCCAGTACTTC.

This clonotype has more than one count but fewer than ten. The genes are TRBV7-2 and TRBJ1-1, with D perhaps matching TRBD1 (5 bases). The CDR3 totals 16 residues. Trimming shortened V by 3 bases and J by 2 bases, and 16 bases separated the two germline ends. Germline lookup yields CDR1 SGHTA and CDR2 FQGNSA. The CDR3 sequence: CASSFERDSSNTEAFF. The CDR3 region has the DNA TGTGCCAGCAGCTTTGAGAGGGACTCGTCCAACACTGAAGCTTTCTTT.

V and J are TRBV13 and TRBJ2-6; the D gene is possibly TRBD2 (6 bases). The ends were cut back, 6 bases at V and 4 bases at J, with 16 bases in the middle. This CDR3 region has 16 residues. CDR1 and CDR2 from the germline V gene are PRHDT and FYEKMQ (reference sequence). The CDR3 loop reads CASSYPRGLGANVLTF. The CDR3 nucleotides are TGTGCCAGCAGTTACCCGCGGGGCCTCGGGGCCAACGTCCTGACTTTC.

The chain's CDR3 is CSAEGDQGWQNIQYF. The CDR3 coding sequence is TGCAGTGCTGAGGGGGATCAGGGGTGGCAAAACATTCAGTACTTC. The V and J genes are TRBV20-1 and TRBJ2-5; the D gene is possibly TRBD1 (6 bases). The J call is uncertain, as TRBJ2-4 better fits the DNA end. Per germline, CDR1 DFQATT and CDR2 SNEGSKA (reference sequence). This CDR3 has 15 residues.

This chain links TRBV5-1 with TRBJ1-5; D ambiguous. CDR3 size: 15 residues. Germline assignment: CDR1 SGHRS and CDR2 YFSETQ. Trimming took off 0 bases at V and 3 bases at J, with 10 bases between the two ends. The CDR3 DNA is TGCGCCAGCAGCTTGGGAGGGCTCACCAATCAGCCCCAGCATTTT. Encoded protein: CASSLGGLTNQPQHF.

At least ten counts were recorded for this clonotype. In nucleotides, the CDR3 is TGTGCCAGCAGTTTTCGCTCCTCAGATCCTACCTACACCTTC. It translates to CASSFRSSDPTYTF. The chain recombines TRBV5-5 with TRBJ1-2; unclear D gene. With 5 bases removed from V and 10 bases from J, the gap between germline ends came to 21 bases. Germline V gene sequence: CDR1 SGHKS, CDR2 YYEKEE (reference sequence). The CDR3 covers 14 residues.

V is TRBV7-2 and J is TRBJ2-5; unclear D gene. Germline V gene lookup returns CDR1 SGHTA and CDR2 FQGNSA. The CDR3 totals 17 residues. V lost 2 bases and J lost 1, with 17 bases in between. The CDR3 spells CASSLRIRYSSQETQYF. In DNA, the CDR3 is TGTGCCAGCAGCTTACGGATACGGTATTCATCCCAAGAGACCCAGTACTTC.

The chain employs TRBV7-1 and TRBJ2-6, with D possibly TRBD1 on 6 matching bases. TRBV7-1 is annotated as an ORF whose role is uncertain. CDR3 size: 19 residues. V was cut by 6 bases and J by 0 bases, with 21 bases left in between. CDR3 sequence: CASRRLGTPPISGANVLTF. The CDR3 DNA follows: TGTGCCAGCAGAAGGTTAGGGACACCCCCGATCTCTGGGGCCAACGTCCTGACTTTC.

Notes on this clonotype: This clone may be a read error of a much larger clone one base away. The V call is TRBV2, the J call TRBJ2-5, with TRBD1 as a possible D gene (6 bases). CDR3 size: 16 residues. Germline V gives CDR1 SNHLY, CDR2 FYNNEI. The CDR3 DNA follows: TGTACCAGCAGTGTAGGAGAAGGGGGAAGACAAGAGACCCAGTACTTC. Translation: CTSSVGEGGRQETQYF.

The chain combines TRBV7-9 with TRBJ2-7; 13 nucleotides align to TRBD2. The CDR3 runs 15 residues. CDR1 and CDR2 from the germline V gene are SEHNR and FQNEAQ (reference sequence). J lost 6 bases, V lost 4 bases, and 6 bases had no gene match. CDR3 sequence: CASSSGGTSGIEQYF. The CDR3 DNA is TGTGCCAGCAGCTCGGGAGGGACTAGCGGGATCGAGCAGTACTTC.